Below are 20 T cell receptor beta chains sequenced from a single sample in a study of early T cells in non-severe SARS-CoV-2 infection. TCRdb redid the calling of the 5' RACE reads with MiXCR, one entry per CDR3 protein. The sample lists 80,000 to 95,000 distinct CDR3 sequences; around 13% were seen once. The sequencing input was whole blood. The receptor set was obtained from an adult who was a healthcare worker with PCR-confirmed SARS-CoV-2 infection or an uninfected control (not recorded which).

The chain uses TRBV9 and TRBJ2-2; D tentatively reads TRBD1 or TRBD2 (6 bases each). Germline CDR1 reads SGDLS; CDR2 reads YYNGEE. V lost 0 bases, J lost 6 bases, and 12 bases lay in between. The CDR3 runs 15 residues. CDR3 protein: CASSVVTGRSGELFF. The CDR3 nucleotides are TGTGCCAGCAGCGTAGTCACAGGGAGGTCCGGGGAGCTGTTTTTT.

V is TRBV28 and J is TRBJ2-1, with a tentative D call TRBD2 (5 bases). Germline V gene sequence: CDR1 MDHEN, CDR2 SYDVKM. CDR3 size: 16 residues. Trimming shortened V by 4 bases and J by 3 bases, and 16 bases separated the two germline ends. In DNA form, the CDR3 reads TGTGCCAGCAGTTCACCGGGAAGCTGGAGCTACAATGAGCAGTTCTTC. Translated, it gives CASSSPGSWSYNEQFF.

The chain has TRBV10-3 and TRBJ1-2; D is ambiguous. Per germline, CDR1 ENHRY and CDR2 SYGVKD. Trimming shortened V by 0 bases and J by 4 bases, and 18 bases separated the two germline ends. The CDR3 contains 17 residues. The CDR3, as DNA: TGTGCCATCAGTGAGTCCCCTCCTCTCGACGTTTCCTATGGCTACACCTTC. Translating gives CAISESPPLDVSYGYTF.

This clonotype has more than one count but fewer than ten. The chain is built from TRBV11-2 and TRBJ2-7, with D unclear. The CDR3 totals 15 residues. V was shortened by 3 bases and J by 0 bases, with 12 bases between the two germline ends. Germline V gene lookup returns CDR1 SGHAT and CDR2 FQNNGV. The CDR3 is CASSFGPLGSYEQYF. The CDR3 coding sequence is TGTGCCAGCAGCTTCGGTCCTCTGGGCTCCTACGAGCAGTACTTC.

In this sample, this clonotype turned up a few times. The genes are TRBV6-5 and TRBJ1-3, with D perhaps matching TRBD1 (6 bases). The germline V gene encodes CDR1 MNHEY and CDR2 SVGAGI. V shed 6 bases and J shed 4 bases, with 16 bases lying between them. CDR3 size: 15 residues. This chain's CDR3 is CASSRGLRWGNTIYF. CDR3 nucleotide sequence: TGTGCCAGCAGCAGGGGCCTACGGTGGGGAAACACCATATATTTT.

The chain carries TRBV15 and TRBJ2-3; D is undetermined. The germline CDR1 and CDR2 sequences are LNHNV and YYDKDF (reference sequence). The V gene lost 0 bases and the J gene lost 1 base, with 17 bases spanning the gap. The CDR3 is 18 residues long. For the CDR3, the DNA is TGTGCCACCAGCAGAGATTTGGGCGCGGCTCCTGGCACAGATACGCAGTATTTT. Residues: CATSRDLGAAPGTDTQYF.

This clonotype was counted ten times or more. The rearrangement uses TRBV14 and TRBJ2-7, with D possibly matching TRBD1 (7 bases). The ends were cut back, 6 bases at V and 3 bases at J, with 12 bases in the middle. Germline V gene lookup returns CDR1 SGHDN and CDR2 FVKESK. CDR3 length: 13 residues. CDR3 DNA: TGTGCCAGCAGTCGACAGGGAGGCTACGAGCAGTACTTC. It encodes CASSRQGGYEQYF.

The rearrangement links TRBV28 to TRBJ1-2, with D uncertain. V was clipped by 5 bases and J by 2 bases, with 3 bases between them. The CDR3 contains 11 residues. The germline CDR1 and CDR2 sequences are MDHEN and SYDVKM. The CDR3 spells CASSGNYGYTF. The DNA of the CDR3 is TGTGCCAGCAGTGGGAACTATGGCTACACCTTC.

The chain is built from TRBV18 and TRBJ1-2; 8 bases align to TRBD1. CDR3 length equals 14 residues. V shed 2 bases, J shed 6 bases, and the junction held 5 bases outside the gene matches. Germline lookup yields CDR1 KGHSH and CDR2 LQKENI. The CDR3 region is CASSPKDRDHGYTF. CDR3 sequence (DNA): TGTGCCAGCTCACCAAAGGACAGGGACCATGGCTACACCTTC.

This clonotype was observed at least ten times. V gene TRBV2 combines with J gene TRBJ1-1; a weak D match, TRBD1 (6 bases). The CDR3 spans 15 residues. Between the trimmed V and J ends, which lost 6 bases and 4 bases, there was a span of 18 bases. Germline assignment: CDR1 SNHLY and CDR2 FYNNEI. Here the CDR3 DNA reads TGTGCCAGCAGCCCTCGCGGGACATCTGGCACTGAAGCTTTCTTT. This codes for CASSPRGTSGTEAFF.

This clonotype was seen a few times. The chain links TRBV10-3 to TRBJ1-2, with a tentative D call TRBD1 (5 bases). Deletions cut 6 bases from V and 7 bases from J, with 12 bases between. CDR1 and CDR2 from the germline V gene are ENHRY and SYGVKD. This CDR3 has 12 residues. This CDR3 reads CAISQGPGGYTF. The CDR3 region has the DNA TGTGCCATCAGCCAGGGTCCCGGTGGCTACACCTTC.

The CDR3 DNA sequence: TGTGCCAGCAGGGGGGAGGACCGATTACTGGCTCCAAAAGGGTATACTCCCAAAAACATTCAGTACTTC. Its protein product is CASRGEDRLLAPKGYTPKNIQYF. The V gene is TRBV2, the J gene TRBJ2-4; D might be TRBD2 (6 bases). CDR3 length equals 23 residues. V was clipped by 6 bases and J by 2 bases, with 38 bases between them. Germline V gene lookup returns CDR1 SNHLY and CDR2 FYNNEI.

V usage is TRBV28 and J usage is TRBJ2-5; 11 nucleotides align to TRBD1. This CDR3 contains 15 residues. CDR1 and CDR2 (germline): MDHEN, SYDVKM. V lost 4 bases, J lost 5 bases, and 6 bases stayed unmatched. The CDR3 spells CASSSRTGGFETQYF. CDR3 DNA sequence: TGTGCCAGCAGTTCCCGGACAGGGGGCTTCGAGACCCAGTACTTC.

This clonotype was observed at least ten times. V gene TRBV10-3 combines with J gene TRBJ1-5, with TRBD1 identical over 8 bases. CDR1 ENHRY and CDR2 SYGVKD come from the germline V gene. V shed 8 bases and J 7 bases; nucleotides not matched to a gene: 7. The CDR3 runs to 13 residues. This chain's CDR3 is CAISDRAGQPQHF. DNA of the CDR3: TGTGCCATCTCGGACAGGGCCGGCCAGCCCCAGCATTTT.

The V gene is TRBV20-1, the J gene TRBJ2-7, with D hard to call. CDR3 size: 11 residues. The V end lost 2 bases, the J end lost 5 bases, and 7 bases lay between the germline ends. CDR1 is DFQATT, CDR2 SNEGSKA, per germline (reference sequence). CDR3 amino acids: CSARSGHEQYF. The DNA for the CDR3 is TGCAGTGCTAGATCGGGCCACGAGCAGTACTTC.

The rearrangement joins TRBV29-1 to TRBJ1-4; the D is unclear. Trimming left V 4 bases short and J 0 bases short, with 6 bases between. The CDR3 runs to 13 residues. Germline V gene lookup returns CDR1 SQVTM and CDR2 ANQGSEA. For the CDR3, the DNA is TGCAGCGTTGCGTCGACAACTAATGAAAAACTGTTTTTT. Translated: CSVASTTNEKLFF.

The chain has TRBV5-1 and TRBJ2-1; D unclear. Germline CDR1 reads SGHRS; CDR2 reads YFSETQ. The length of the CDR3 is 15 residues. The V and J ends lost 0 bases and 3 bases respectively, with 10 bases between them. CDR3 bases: TGCGCCAGCAGCTTGGAGAACACCAACTACAATGAGCAGTTCTTC. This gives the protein CASSLENTNYNEQFF.

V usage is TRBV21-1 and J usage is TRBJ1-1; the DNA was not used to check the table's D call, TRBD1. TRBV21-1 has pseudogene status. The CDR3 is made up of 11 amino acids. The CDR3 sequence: CASSKNRGAFF. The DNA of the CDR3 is TGTGCCAGCAGCAAAAACAGGGGAGCTTTCTTT.

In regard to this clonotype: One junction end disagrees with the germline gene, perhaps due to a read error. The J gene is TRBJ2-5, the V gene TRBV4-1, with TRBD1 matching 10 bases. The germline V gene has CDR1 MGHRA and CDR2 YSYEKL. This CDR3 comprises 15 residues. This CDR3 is CASSQAGTGAETQYF. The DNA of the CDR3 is TGCGCCAGCAGTCAAGCCGGGACAGGGGCAGAGACCCAGTACTTC.

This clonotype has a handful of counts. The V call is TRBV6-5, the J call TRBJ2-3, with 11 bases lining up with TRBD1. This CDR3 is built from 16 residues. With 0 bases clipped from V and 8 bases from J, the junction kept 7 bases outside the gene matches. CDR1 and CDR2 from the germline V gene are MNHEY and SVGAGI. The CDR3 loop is CASSYSGTGGIGTQYF. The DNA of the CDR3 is TGTGCCAGCAGTTACTCGGGGACAGGGGGTATTGGTACGCAGTATTTT.